Below, 21 T cell receptor beta chains from the same sample are listed, as sequenced in a study of OX40 agonist ivuxolimab in advanced cancers. Sequencing was performed with immunoSEQ multiplex PCR; in TCRdb, only in-frame clones are kept and a portion is missing. Of some 66,000 clones listed, around 84% are singletons. Specimen: CD4+ or CD8+ T cells sorted from blood, collected in a trial of the OX40 agonist ivuxolimab. The source is an adult with an advanced solid tumor such as melanoma, head and neck, liver or kidney cancer.

This chain uses TRBV7-3 with TRBJ2-1; 7 positions match TRBD1. Per the germline V gene, CDR1 is SGHTA and CDR2 is FQGTGA. CDR3 length: 15 amino acids. V lost 2 bases to trimming and J lost 6 bases; unmatched junction nucleotides: 7. In DNA form, the CDR3 reads TGTGCCAGCAGCTTAGGGATTACAGGGGTCAATGAGCAGTTCTTC. It yields the protein CASSLGITGVNEQFF. Supplemented by reference TRBV7-3 and TRBJ2-1, the full variable domain reads GAGVSQTPSNKVTEKGKYVELRCDPISGHTALYWYRQSLGQGPEFLIYFQGTGAADDSGLPNDRFFAVRPEGSVSTLKIQRTERGDSAVYLCASSLGITGVNEQFFGPGTRLTVL.

This chain joins TRBV7-2 and TRBJ2-7; the match to TRBD2 covers 9 bases. Unmatched junction bases numbered 10, after V lost 3 bases and J lost 7 bases. CDR1 and CDR2 from the germline V gene are SGHTA and FQGNSA. The CDR3 has 15 residues. This CDR3 reads CASSFSRGGGLEQYF. The CDR3 DNA follows: TGTGCCAGCAGCTTCTCGCGCGGGGGGGGATTAGAGCAGTACTTC.

The V gene is TRBV6-5, the J gene TRBJ1-2, with TRBD1 as a possible D gene (5 bases). The germline V and J ends were trimmed by 5 bases and 5 bases, with 18 bases remaining between them. This CDR3 spans 15 amino acids. Per germline, CDR1 MNHEY and CDR2 SVGAGI. The CDR3 protein is CASSPDRPNFYGYTF. DNA for the CDR3: TGTGCCAGCAGTCCCGACAGACCAAACTTTTATGGCTACACCTTC.

The V call is TRBV11-2, the J call TRBJ1-2; D perhaps matches TRBD1 (5 bases). This CDR3 contains 15 residues. With 6 bases removed from V and 6 bases from J, the gap between germline ends came to 20 bases. Germline V CDR1 and CDR2: SGHAT, FQNNGV. The chain's CDR3 is CASRTLTGRSDGYTF. The CDR3 DNA sequence: TGTGCCAGCAGGACCCTCACAGGCCGGTCTGATGGCTACACCTTC.

This sequence joins TRBV15 and TRBJ2-7; D is uncertain. This CDR3 has 14 residues. Trimming removed 3 bases from V and 0 bases from J, with 9 bases in between. The germline gives CDR1 LNHNV, CDR2 YYDKDF (reference sequence). The CDR3 DNA reads TGTGCCACCAGCAGGGACGGTAGCTCCTACGAGCAGTACTTC. The encoded protein is CATSRDGSSYEQYF.

The rearrangement uses TRBV2 and TRBJ2-5, with D perhaps matching TRBD1 (6 bases). The V end was cut by 6 bases, the J end by 5 bases, with 13 bases between. CDR3 size: 13 residues. Germline V lookup: CDR1 SNHLY, CDR2 FYNNEI. DNA for the CDR3: TGTGCCAGCAGCCCAACAGGGATCGAGACCCAGTACTTC. This sequence encodes CASSPTGIETQYF.

The chain is built from TRBV7-7 and TRBJ2-5; 9 positions match TRBD2. The trim removed 4 bases at V and 2 bases at J, leaving 5 bases unmatched. CDR1 is SSHAT, CDR2 FNYEAQ, per germline (reference sequence). The CDR3 has 15 residues. In DNA, the CDR3 is TGTGCCAGCAGCTCCGCGGGGGGGGTACAAGAGACCCAGTACTTC. This encodes CASSSAGGVQETQYF.

There are a few counts of this clone. The genes are TRBV6-6 and TRBJ1-5; D uncertain. The germline CDR1 and CDR2 sequences are MNHNY and SVGAGI (reference sequence). The CDR3 runs to 13 residues. V lost 6 bases, J lost 2 bases, and 8 bases lay in between. CDR3 sequence: CASSLVGNQPQHF. CDR3 DNA: TGTGCCAGCAGCTTAGTAGGCAATCAGCCCCAGCATTTT.

V usage is TRBV6-1 and J usage is TRBJ1-1; no clear D. From germline, CDR1 is MNHNS and CDR2 SASEGT. The V and J ends lost 1 base and 8 bases respectively, with 11 bases between them. The CDR3 totals 13 residues. The CDR3 spells CASSEDRLGEAFF. CDR3 in DNA: TGTGCCAGCAGTGAAGATAGACTAGGGGAAGCTTTCTTT.

The rearrangement uses TRBV4-1 and TRBJ1-5; TRBD1 agrees at 7 bases. The CDR3 consists of 15 residues. CDR1 is MGHRA, CDR2 YSYEKL, per germline. V lost 2 bases and J lost 4; bases outside the gene matches: 5. The CDR3 region has the DNA TGCGCCAGCAGCCAACAGGACAGGAGAAATCAGCCCCAGCATTTT. It specifies CASSQQDRRNQPQHF.

J is TRBJ2-2 and V is TRBV5-1; 7 nucleotides match TRBD2. CDR1 is SGHRS and CDR2 is YFSETQ in the germline V gene. J lost 1 base, V lost 0 bases, and 3 bases had no gene match. The length of the CDR3 is 16 residues. The CDR3 DNA reads TGCGCCAGCAGCTTGGCCTTAGCGGGGAACACCGGGGAGCTGTTTTTT. Amino acid sequence: CASSLALAGNTGELFF.

The chain links TRBV19 to TRBJ2-1, with 7 nucleotides matching TRBD2. Trimming cost V 9 bases and J 0 bases; bases outside gene matches: 11. Germline values: CDR1 LNHDA, CDR2 SQIVND (reference sequence). The CDR3 spans 16 residues. The CDR3: CASVDSGSSSYNEQFF. The CDR3 coding sequence is TGTGCCAGCGTGGATAGCGGGTCGAGCTCCTACAATGAGCAGTTCTTC.

The chain couples TRBV10-3 to TRBJ1-2; a weak D match, TRBD1 (6 bases). Germline V gene sequence: CDR1 ENHRY, CDR2 SYGVKD. The V end was cut by 0 bases, the J end by 3 bases, with 11 bases between. There are 15 residues in the CDR3. This chain's CDR3 is CAISESRGADYGYTF. The CDR3 coding sequence is TGTGCCATCAGTGAGTCCAGGGGCGCGGACTATGGCTACACCTTC.

J is TRBJ1-2 and V is TRBV7-9; perhaps TRBD1 as D (5 bases). The CDR3 runs 14 residues. V lost 5 bases and J lost 4, with 14 bases in between. Germline values: CDR1 SEHNR, CDR2 FQNEAQ (reference sequence). The CDR3 nucleotides are TGTGCCAGCAGCGCAACCCGCGGGGCCTATGGCTACACCTTC. Its protein product is CASSATRGAYGYTF.

A note on this clone: A read error may account for a junction end that differs from germline. This chain connects TRBV6-5 to TRBJ2-2, with 9 positions matching TRBD2. The CDR3 covers 16 residues. Germline values: CDR1 MNHEY, CDR2 SVGAGI. CDR3 in DNA: TGTGCCAGCAGTTATAGAGGACTAGCGAATACCGGGGAGCTGTTTTTT. Residues: CASSYRGLANTGELFF.

The chain joins TRBV6-5 to TRBJ1-1; a possible D gene is TRBD1 (6 bases). Per the germline V gene, CDR1 is MNHEY and CDR2 is SVGAGI. V shed 5 bases and J shed 0 bases, with 10 bases lying between them. The CDR3 has 14 residues. The CDR3 here is CASSRTAMNTEAFF. The CDR3 bases are TGTGCCAGCAGTCGGACAGCGATGAACACTGAAGCTTTCTTT.

The table lists this clone with a few counts. The chain has TRBV7-8 and TRBJ1-4; a weak D match, TRBD1 (6 bases). The V gene lost 4 bases and the J gene lost 8 bases, with 14 bases spanning the gap. The germline V gene encodes CDR1 SGHVS and CDR2 FQNEAQ. CDR3 length: 14 residues. CDR3 DNA: TGTGCCAGCAGCTCAACAGGGCTGGGAGAAAAACTGTTTTTT. Translation: CASSSTGLGEKLFF.

The chain recombines TRBV6-4 with TRBJ2-3; TRBD2 agrees at 8 bases. Looked up from germline, CDR1 is MRHNA and CDR2 is SNTAGT. Trimming cost V 5 bases and J 0 bases; bases outside gene matches: 7. This CDR3 has 16 residues. CDR3 sequence: CASSRSGGLSTDTQYF. The CDR3 coding sequence is TGTGCCAGCAGTAGAAGCGGGGGTCTGAGCACAGATACGCAGTATTTT.

A single count supports this clone. The rearrangement joins TRBV15 to TRBJ1-1; D is possibly TRBD1 (6 bases). Between the trimmed V and J ends, which lost 3 bases and 5 bases, there was a span of 16 bases. CDR1 and CDR2 (germline): LNHNV, YYDKDF (reference sequence). CDR3 length equals 15 residues. The CDR3: CATSRGVGARTEAFF. The DNA of the CDR3 is TGTGCCACCAGCAGGGGGGTGGGGGCGCGGACTGAAGCTTTCTTT.

V gene TRBV7-9 combines with J gene TRBJ2-3; tentative D call: TRBD1 (5 bases). V was trimmed by 2 bases and J by 1 base, leaving 13 bases between them. There are 16 residues in the CDR3. CDR1 and CDR2 (germline): SEHNR, FQNEAQ (reference sequence). CDR3 bases: TGTGCCAGCAGCTTATTGGGCGCCAGGGGCACAGATACGCAGTATTTT. Protein sequence: CASSLLGARGTDTQYF.

The V and J genes are TRBV30 and TRBJ1-2; D not certain. There are 13 residues in the CDR3. With 1 base removed from V and 4 bases from J, the gap between germline ends came to 10 bases. Germline V gene data show CDR1 as GTSNPN and CDR2 as SVGIG (reference sequence). In nucleotides, the CDR3 is TGTGCCTGGAGTGAGGGAATGGCCTATGGCTACACCTTC. It encodes CAWSEGMAYGYTF.